This T cell receptor beta chain was recovered during a study of early T cells in non-severe SARS-CoV-2 infection. Looking at the study overall: Sequencing targeted bulk RNA from unsorted whole blood, leaving chains unpaired. General observations from the study: The VDJdb matching leaned toward anti-spike CD8 responses and overlooked private and CD4 specificities.

From germline, CDR1 is SGHVS and CDR2 FQNEAQ. The V gene lost 3 bases and the J gene lost 7 bases, with 14 bases spanning the gap. The CDR3 consists of 14 residues. At least ten counts were recorded for this clonotype. Its antigen is not known. Individual cDNA molecules were tagged with unique molecular identifiers, the study reported. A single record per CDR3 protein comes from TCRdb applying MiXCR to the 5' RACE reads. This repertoire shows 65,000 to 85,000 distinct CDR3 sequences, approximately 10% found once; its top ten account for less than 5%. The sequencing input was whole blood. This TCR derives from an adult who was a healthcare worker with PCR-confirmed SARS-CoV-2 infection or an uninfected control (not recorded which). The chain carries TRBV7-8 and TRBJ2-3; maybe TRBD2 (5 bases). The CDR3 sequence is CASSFRTEANTQYF. The CDR3 DNA reads TGTGCCAGCAGCTTTCGGACGGAGGCGAATACGCAGTATTTT.